A selection of T cell receptor beta chains follows, all from one sample in a study of radiotherapy plus CTLA-4 blockade in lung cancer. Data came from immunoSEQ multiplex PCR; TCRdb stores just in-frame clones and leaves some out. The sample lists about 77,000 clones, 74% occurring once. Specimen: peripheral blood, collected from a patient treated with radiotherapy plus ipilimumab. The receptors derive from a human donor with non-small cell lung cancer whose response to radiotherapy plus ipilimumab could not be evaluated. The CDR3 runs from the conserved cysteine through the conserved F or W. The order of the fields is J gene, clone size, D gene, V gene, CDR3 protein, CDR3 DNA. D genes are given only for firm matches. For some rows the clone size is stated as once, few or many, or as a class when expanded; others skip it.

J: TRBJ2-7; size: .; D: .; V: TRBV4-1; CDR3: CASSQAGVGEQYF; DNA: TGCGCCAGCAGCCAAGCGGGGGTGGGCGAGCAGTACTTC
J: TRBJ1-5; size: .; D: .; V: TRBV9; CDR3: CASSGSSSNQPQHF; DNA: TGTGCCAGCAGCGGTAGCAGTAGCAATCAGCCCCAGCATTTT
J: TRBJ2-1; size: .; D: TRBD2; V: TRBV19; CDR3: CASSQDGGGSYNEQFF; DNA: TGTGCCAGTAGTCAAGATGGGGGGGGCTCCTACAATGAGCAGTTCTTC
J: TRBJ1-4; size: .; D: TRBD1; V: TRBV25-1; CDR3: CASSALDRANEKLFF; DNA: TGTGCCAGCAGTGCTTTGGACAGGGCTAATGAAAAACTGTTTTTT
J: TRBJ2-7; size: .; D: TRBD1; V: TRBV27; CDR3: CASKGTGAYEQYF; DNA: TGTGCCAGCAAGGGGACAGGGGCCTACGAGCAGTACTTC
J: TRBJ1-3; size: .; D: .; V: TRBV6-5; CDR3: CASSYQGWAGNTIYF; DNA: TGTGCCAGCAGTTACCAGGGTTGGGCTGGAAACACCATATATTTT
J: TRBJ2-7; size: .; D: TRBD2; V: TRBV6-5; CDR3: CASSSPSGTSGNEQYF; DNA: TGTGCCAGCAGTTCCCCCTCCGGGACTAGCGGTAACGAGCAGTACTTC
J: TRBJ2-7; size: .; D: TRBD2; V: TRBV7-6; CDR3: CASSLALAGPYEQYF; DNA: TGTGCCAGCAGCTTAGCCCTAGCGGGCCCCTACGAGCAGTACTTC
J: TRBJ2-6; size: .; D: .; V: TRBV7-9; CDR3: CASSPWPLMTF; DNA: TGTGCCAGCAGCCCCTGGCCCCTTATGACTTTC
J: TRBJ1-1; size: .; D: TRBD1; V: TRBV2; CDR3: CASTGGIEAFF; DNA: TGTGCCAGTACAGGGGGGATTGAAGCTTTCTTT
J: TRBJ2-2; size: once; D: TRBD1; V: TRBV5-8; CDR3: CASRPLQGETGELFF; DNA: TGTGCCAGCAGACCCCTACAGGGGGAAACCGGGGAGCTGTTTTTT
J: TRBJ2-2; size: .; D: TRBD1; V: TRBV11-3; CDR3: CASSLELLGTENTGELFF; DNA: TGTGCCAGCAGCTTAGAGTTATTAGGGACAGAGAACACCGGGGAGCTGTTTTTT
J: TRBJ2-1; size: .; D: TRBD2; V: TRBV5-1; CDR3: CASSPRTSGINEQFF; DNA: TGCGCCAGCAGCCCGAGGACTAGCGGGATCAATGAGCAGTTCTTC
J: TRBJ1-6; size: .; D: .; V: TRBV6-4; CDR3: CASSLFETSNSPLHF; DNA: TGTGCCAGCAGCCTTTTCGAGACAAGCAATTCACCCCTCCACTTT
J: TRBJ2-7; size: .; D: TRBD1; V: TRBV27; CDR3: CASQRQGAYEQYF; DNA: TGTGCCAGTCAAAGACAGGGGGCTTACGAGCAGTACTTC
J: TRBJ2-7; size: few; D: TRBD2; V: TRBV11-2; CDR3: CASSSDSGGHYEQYF; DNA: TGTGCCAGCAGCTCCGATAGCGGGGGACACTACGAGCAGTACTTC
J: TRBJ1-5; size: .; D: TRBD1; V: TRBV6-1; CDR3: CASSGGTGGFSNQPQHF; DNA: TGTGCCAGCAGTGGTGGGACAGGGGGCTTTTCTAATCAGCCCCAGCATTTT
J: TRBJ2-7; size: .; D: .; V: TRBV2; CDR3: CASSATRDKSSYEQYF; DNA: TGTGCCAGCAGCGCTACCCGGGATAAGAGCTCCTACGAGCAGTACTTC
J: TRBJ2-7; size: .; D: TRBD2; V: TRBV29-1; CDR3: CSVEDQRGAPYEQYF; DNA: TGCAGCGTTGAAGACCAGCGGGGGGCCCCCTACGAGCAGTACTTC
J: TRBJ2-7; size: .; D: TRBD1; V: TRBV10-2; CDR3: CASSSTGYSSYEQYF; DNA: TGCGCCAGCAGTTCGACAGGGTACAGCTCCTACGAGCAGTACTTC
J: TRBJ1-3; size: .; D: TRBD1; V: TRBV6-1; CDR3: CASSKTGASGNTIYF; DNA: TGTGCCAGCAGCAAGACAGGGGCCTCTGGAAACACCATATATTTT
J: TRBJ2-3; size: .; D: TRBD2; V: TRBV7-6; CDR3: CASSLVGGGGRAADTQYF; DNA: TGTGCCAGCAGCTTAGTCGGTGGTGGCGGGAGGGCCGCAGATACGCAGTATTTT
J: TRBJ1-2; size: once; D: .; V: TRBV5-4; CDR3: CASSFLNNYGYTF; DNA: TGTGCCAGCAGCTTCCTAAATAACTATGGCTACACCTTC
J: TRBJ2-1; size: .; D: TRBD2; V: TRBV4-3; CDR3: CASSPTSGGPPYNEQFF; DNA: TGCGCCAGCAGCCCGACTAGCGGGGGACCTCCCTACAATGAGCAGTTCTTC
J: TRBJ2-4; size: few; D: TRBD2; V: TRBV28; CDR3: CASSFDSTSGGALAKNIQYF; DNA: TGTGCCAGCAGTTTTGACTCGACTAGCGGGGGGGCACTAGCCAAAAACATTCAGTACTTC
J: TRBJ1-1; size: .; D: .; V: TRBV7-3; CDR3: CASSPGYDTEAFF; DNA: TGTGCCAGCAGTCCAGGGTACGACACTGAAGCTTTCTTT
J: TRBJ2-7; size: .; D: TRBD2; V: TRBV7-8; CDR3: CASSFSGTSGGTYEQYF; DNA: TGTGCCAGCAGCTTCTCCGGGACTAGCGGAGGAACCTACGAGCAGTACTTC
J: TRBJ2-1; size: .; D: TRBD2; V: TRBV19; CDR3: CASRPGLAVDEQFF; DNA: TGTGCCAGTAGACCGGGACTAGCGGTCGATGAGCAGTTCTTC
J: TRBJ2-5; size: .; D: .; V: TRBV15; CDR3: CATSSHETSNQETQYF; DNA: TGTGCCACCAGCAGCCACGAGACATCTAACCAAGAGACCCAGTACTTC
J: TRBJ2-3; size: .; D: .; V: TRBV18; CDR3: CASSQRADTQYF; DNA: TGTGCCAGCTCACAGCGGGCAGATACGCAGTATTTT
J: TRBJ1-4; size: .; D: TRBD1; V: TRBV5-1; CDR3: CASSRSRGSNEKLFF; DNA: TGCGCCAGCAGCCGGAGCAGGGGGTCTAATGAAAAACTGTTTTTT
J: TRBJ2-7; size: .; D: .; V: TRBV27; CDR3: CASSLSTGLVYEQYF; DNA: TGTGCCAGCAGTTTATCGACGGGACTCGTCTACGAGCAGTACTTC
J: TRBJ1-2; size: few; D: TRBD1; V: TRBV7-8; CDR3: CASSLDRAQVLSGGYTF; DNA: TGTGCCAGCAGCCTGGACAGGGCCCAGGTGCTTTCAGGTGGCTACACCTTC
J: TRBJ2-5; size: once; D: TRBD2; V: TRBV27; CDR3: CASSLSREGSEEQYF; DNA: TGTGCCAGCAGTTTAAGCCGGGAGGGCTCTGAAGAGCAGTACTTC
J: TRBJ1-1; size: .; D: .; V: TRBV6-5; CDR3: CASSPLPGTEASF; DNA: TGTGCCAGCAGCCCCTTGCCGGGGACTGAAGCTTCCTTT
J: TRBJ2-7; size: .; D: .; V: TRBV4-1; CDR3: CASSQSGVSYEQYF; DNA: TGCGCCAGCAGCCAGTCAGGGGTCTCCTACGAGCAGTACTTC
J: TRBJ2-5; size: .; D: .; V: TRBV7-2; CDR3: CASSLDGGPGTQYF; DNA: TGTGCCAGCAGCTTAGACGGTGGCCCAGGGACCCAGTACTTC
J: TRBJ2-7; size: .; D: .; V: TRBV6-1; CDR3: CASIPGPTYEQYF; DNA: TGTGCCAGCATTCCGGGTCCCACCTACGAGCAGTACTTC
J: TRBJ1-1; size: .; D: .; V: TRBV11-3; CDR3: CASSHAGDPEAFF; DNA: TGTGCCAGCAGCCATGCCGGAGATCCGGAAGCTTTCTTT
J: TRBJ1-1; size: few; D: TRBD1; V: TRBV18; CDR3: CASSPTGQGLGEAFF; DNA: TGTGCCAGCTCACCAACAGGACAGGGCTTAGGTGAAGCTTTCTTT
J: TRBJ2-2; size: .; D: TRBD2; V: TRBV9; CDR3: CASSVASGGTGELFF; DNA: TGTGCCAGCAGCGTTGCTAGCGGGGGGACCGGGGAGCTGTTTTTT
J: TRBJ2-3; size: .; D: TRBD2; V: TRBV11-2; CDR3: CASSLVRRGVSTDTQYF; DNA: TGTGCCAGCAGCTTAGTTCGGCGGGGGGTTAGCACAGATACGCAGTATTTT
J: TRBJ2-2; size: few; D: TRBD2; V: TRBV5-6; CDR3: CASSSVGGGRNTGELFF; DNA: TGTGCCAGCAGCTCAGTCGGGGGGGGGCGGAACACCGGGGAGCTGTTTTTT
J: TRBJ1-2; size: .; D: .; V: TRBV7-2; CDR3: CASSFTRDNAYGYTF; DNA: TGTGCCAGCAGCTTCACCCGGGACAACGCCTATGGCTACACCTTC
J: TRBJ2-3; size: .; D: TRBD2; V: TRBV6-5; CDR3: CASSQLAGGTDTQYF; DNA: TGTGCCAGCAGTCAACTAGCGGGAGGCACAGATACGCAGTATTTT
J: TRBJ1-5; size: .; D: .; V: TRBV7-2; CDR3: CASSLASLHQPQHF; DNA: TGTGCCAGCAGCTTAGCCAGTCTCCATCAGCCCCAGCATTTT